The next 8 T cell receptor beta chains were all read from a single sample in a study of T cell repertoires in cytomegalovirus infection. TCRdb used MiXCR to reprocess the reads, holding one entry per CDR3 protein. This sample yields around 490,000 distinct CDR3 sequences, of which around a quarter are seen a single time; 13% belongs to the top ten. Source material: PBMCs. Every receptor here comes from a human donor in good health (CMV status not recorded). Some clones in this sample may be carry-over from other donors' samples.

This clonotype was seen ten or more times. The rearrangement uses TRBV7-8 and TRBJ2-3; 9 bases agree with TRBD2. CDR1 and CDR2 (germline): SGHVS, FQNEAQ. This CDR3 is 18 amino acids long. V was pared by 2 bases and J by 0 bases, with 9 bases of the junction left unmatched. CDR3 DNA: TGTGCCAGCAGCTTAATAGCGGGAGTCTCTGCTAGCACAGATACGCAGTATTTT. Its translation is CASSLIAGVSASTDTQYF.

A few counts support this clonotype. V usage is TRBV6-2 or TRBV6-3 and J usage is TRBJ2-7; D might be TRBD2 (5 bases). The germline gives CDR1 MNHEY, CDR2 SVGEGT. The CDR3 totals 14 residues. Trimming shortened V by 7 bases and J by 2 bases, and 15 bases separated the two germline ends. The CDR3 spells CASTPEGNPYEQYF. The CDR3, as DNA: TGTGCCAGCACCCCAGAGGGAAATCCCTACGAGCAGTACTTC.

The chain couples TRBV7-6 to TRBJ2-3; 8 bases are shared with TRBD2. Trimming cost V 1 base and J 4 bases; bases outside gene matches: 4. CDR3 length: 15 amino acids. The V gene's germline CDR1 is SGHVS and CDR2 FNYEAQ. CDR3 sequence (DNA): TGTGCCAGCAGCTTAGGGCCTAGCGGGTCAGATACGCAGTATTTT. It encodes CASSLGPSGSDTQYF.

A word on this clonotype: This clone may be a read error of a much larger clone one base away. The chain carries TRBV28 and TRBJ1-5; D unclear. CDR3 length equals 14 residues. The germline CDR1 and CDR2 sequences are MDHEN and SYDVKM. CDR3 region: CTSSPAYSNQPQHF. Written as DNA, the CDR3 is TGTACCAGCAGTCCAGCCTATAGCAATCAGCCCCAGCATTTT.

The V and J genes are TRBV12-3 or TRBV12-4 and TRBJ2-3, with D possibly matching TRBD1 (6 bases). Trimming took 6 bases from V and 2 from J, leaving 15 bases between them. This CDR3 is 15 amino acids long. The CDR3, as DNA: TGTGCCAGCAGCCCCCAGGGGACCTACACAGATACGCAGTATTTT. It encodes CASSPQGTYTDTQYF.

In its sample, this clonotype was seen once. The chain links TRBV6-5 to TRBJ1-5; a possible D gene is TRBD1 (5 bases). The CDR3 covers 13 residues. V was shortened by 7 bases and J by 9 bases, with 16 bases between the two germline ends. CDR1 MNHEY and CDR2 SVGAGI come from the germline V gene. The CDR3 bases are TGTGCCAGCAAGTTCACAGGCGCTGGGCCCCAGCATTTT. Translating it yields CASKFTGAGPQHF.

This chain joins TRBV7-9 and TRBJ2-5; D remains ambiguous. The CDR3 covers 12 residues. V lost 5 bases and J 4 bases, leaving 8 bases between the germline ends. Germline V gives CDR1 SEHNR, CDR2 FQNEAQ (reference sequence). The CDR3 reads CASSDGGETQYF. The CDR3 nucleotides are TGTGCCAGCAGCGACGGTGGAGAGACCCAGTACTTC.

The V and J genes are TRBV5-1 and TRBJ2-1; no definite D call. Germline V gives CDR1 SGHRS, CDR2 YFSETQ. The V end was cut by 6 bases, the J end by 5 bases, with 9 bases between. There are 12 residues in the CDR3. The CDR3 is CASNDQHNEQFF. The CDR3 DNA sequence: TGCGCCAGCAACGATCAACACAATGAGCAGTTCTTC.